The 21 T cell receptor beta chains in this list originate from one sample, sequenced in a study of cytomegalovirus exposure and HLA in healthy donors. Researchers ran the PCR with 60 Vbeta and 13 Jbeta primers. Some clones are missing from TCRdb's copy, which holds only in-frame ones; the method was immunoSEQ multiplex PCR. Among 120,000 or so clones listed, roughly 76% were seen once. Sequenced sample: PBMCs. These receptors all come from a woman in her 50s in good health and CMV-seronegative.

The gene calls are TRBV13 and TRBJ1-1; tentatively, D is TRBD1 (5 bases). The CDR3 consists of 14 residues. Trimming took 3 bases from V and 1 from J, leaving 9 bases between them. Germline V CDR1 and CDR2: PRHDT, FYEKMQ (reference sequence). CDR3 loop: CASSFRGENTEAFF. In DNA, the CDR3 is TGTGCCAGCAGCTTCCGGGGGGAGAACACTGAAGCTTTCTTT. The complete variable domain, with remaining parts taken from reference TRBV13 and TRBJ1-1, reads AAGVIQSPRHLIKEKRETATLKCYPIPRHDTVYWYQQGPGQDPQFLISFYEKMQSDKGSIPDRFSAQQFSDYHSELNMSSLELGDSALYFCASSFRGENTEAFFGQGTRLTVV.

The V gene is TRBV11-3, the J gene TRBJ2-3, with D maybe TRBD1 (5 bases). Trimming left V 3 bases short and J 1 base short, with 5 bases between. The CDR3 runs 13 residues. The germline V gene encodes CDR1 SGHNT and CDR2 YENEEA. As DNA, the CDR3 is TGTGCCAGCAGCTTCAGGGGCACAGATACGCAGTATTTT. This sequence encodes CASSFRGTDTQYF.

This clone was detected once. J is TRBJ2-5 and V is TRBV29-1; D is ambiguous. Germline-derived CDR1 and CDR2 are SQVTM and ANQGSEA. This CDR3 contains 14 residues. V lost 0 bases and J lost 4, with 12 bases in between. DNA of the CDR3: TGCAGCGTTGAAGATGGTAAAAGGAGAGAGACCCAGTACTTC. This sequence encodes CSVEDGKRRETQYF.

The chain has TRBV7-6 and TRBJ2-1, with 8 bases aligning to TRBD1. The ends lost 1 base at V and 4 bases at J; junction bases unmatched: 9. CDR3 size: 17 residues. Germline V gene sequence: CDR1 SGHVS, CDR2 FNYEAQ. The chain's CDR3 is CASSLGAGTGIYNEQFF. CDR3 coding DNA: TGTGCCAGCAGCTTAGGGGCCGGGACAGGAATTTACAATGAGCAGTTCTTC.

J is TRBJ2-3 and V is TRBV28, with D maybe TRBD1 (6 bases). This CDR3 has 14 residues. The V end was cut by 4 bases, the J end by 1 base, with 9 bases between. The V gene's germline CDR1 is MDHEN and CDR2 SYDVKM. CDR3 coding DNA: TGTGCCAGCAGTTCTCGACAGGGCACAGATACGCAGTATTTT. Translation: CASSSRQGTDTQYF. Together with reference TRBV28 and TRBJ2-3, the CDR3 gives the full variable domain: DVKVTQSSRYLVKRTGEKVFLECVQDMDHENMFWYRQDPGLGLRLIYFSYDVKMKEKGDIPEGYSVSREKKERFSLILESASTNQTSMYLCASSSRQGTDTQYFGPGTRLTVL.

This sequence joins TRBV4-2 and TRBJ2-1, with 9 bases identical to TRBD2. Trimming took 4 bases from V and 5 from J; bases not matched to a gene: 6. The CDR3 consists of 15 residues. Germline CDR1 is LGHNA and CDR2 is YNFKEQ. CDR3 nucleotide sequence: TGTGCCAGCAGCCCCGGACTAGCGCCCGACAATGAGCAGTTCTTC. It translates to CASSPGLAPDNEQFF.

The rearrangement links TRBV5-1 to TRBJ2-1, with TRBD2 matching 11 bases. The CDR3 totals 18 residues. CDR1 and CDR2 (germline): SGHRS, YFSETQ. V was pared by 0 bases and J by 6 bases, with 11 bases of the junction left unmatched. The chain's CDR3 is CASSLEGVGLAGLNEQFF. DNA for the CDR3: TGCGCCAGCAGCTTGGAAGGGGTAGGACTAGCGGGCCTCAATGAGCAGTTCTTC. The whole variable domain, remainder taken from reference TRBV5-1 and TRBJ2-1, is KAGVTQTPRYLIKTRGQQVTLSCSPISGHRSVSWYQQTPGQGLQFLFEYFSETQRNKGNFPGRFSGRQFSNSRSEMNVSTLELGDSALYLCASSLEGVGLAGLNEQFFGPGTRLTVL.

The chain links TRBV28 to TRBJ1-5; D ambiguous. The germline V gene encodes CDR1 MDHEN and CDR2 SYDVKM. The CDR3 is 16 residues long. V gave up 1 base and J gave up 0 bases, with 10 bases separating them. This chain's CDR3 is CASSLYPGDSNQPQHF. The CDR3 coding sequence is TGTGCCAGCAGTTTATACCCCGGTGATAGCAATCAGCCCCAGCATTTT.

V is TRBV6-5 and J is TRBJ2-1, with 11 bases that match TRBD2. From germline, CDR1 is MNHEY and CDR2 SVGAGI. The CDR3 is 14 amino acids. Losses at the gene ends were 5 bases for V and 9 bases for J; bases not matched to a gene: 6. The CDR3 is CASSAGLAAAEQFF. The DNA for the CDR3 is TGTGCCAGCAGTGCGGGACTAGCGGCAGCTGAGCAGTTCTTC.

The gene calls are TRBV6-1 and TRBJ2-5; D unclear. Trimming removed 4 bases from V and 2 bases from J, with 5 bases in between. This CDR3 spans 12 amino acids. Germline assignment: CDR1 MNHNS and CDR2 SASEGT. DNA for the CDR3: TGTGCCAGCAGTGCCAGACAAGAGACCCAGTACTTC. Translated, it gives CASSARQETQYF.

The table lists this clone with a few counts. The rearrangement links TRBV19 to TRBJ2-1; D is undetermined. The germline gives CDR1 LNHDA, CDR2 SQIVND (reference sequence). This CDR3 comprises 12 residues. V lost 6 bases, J lost 6 bases, and 9 bases lay in between. CDR3 in DNA: TGTGCCAGTAGCCTGACGGGCAATGAGCAGTTCTTC. It translates to CASSLTGNEQFF.

The rearrangement links TRBV30 to TRBJ2-7; 8 nucleotides match TRBD2. J was trimmed by 5 bases and V by 5 bases; bases with no gene match: 8. The CDR3 runs 13 residues. Germline V CDR1 and CDR2: GTSNPN, SVGIG (reference sequence). Here the CDR3 DNA reads TGTGCCTGGGGAAGCGGGAGAGTCGACGAGCAGTACTTC. Amino acid sequence: CAWGSGRVDEQYF.

V is TRBV19 and J is TRBJ2-2, with D perhaps TRBD2 (6 bases). Between the trimmed V and J ends, which lost 6 bases and 2 bases, there was a span of 7 bases. The CDR3 contains 13 residues. CDR1 and CDR2 from the germline V gene are LNHDA and SQIVND (reference sequence). This CDR3 is CASSGRNTGELFF. In DNA form, the CDR3 reads TGTGCCAGTAGCGGGAGAAACACCGGGGAGCTGTTTTTT. Together with reference TRBV19 and TRBJ2-2, the CDR3 gives the full variable domain: DGGITQSPKYLFRKEGQNVTLSCEQNLNHDAMYWYRQDPGQGLRLIYYSQIVNDFQKGDIAEGYSVSREKKESFPLTVTSAQKNPTAFYLCASSGRNTGELFFGEGSRLTVL.

This clone was seen a few times. The V call is TRBV14, the J call TRBJ2-6, with D possibly being TRBD2 (6 bases). V was cut by 4 bases and J by 1 base, with 11 bases left in between. The CDR3 covers 16 residues. From germline, CDR1 is SGHDN and CDR2 FVKESK. The CDR3 here is CASSPVGGSGANVLTF. The CDR3 nucleotides read TGTGCCAGCAGCCCTGTCGGGGGATCTGGGGCCAACGTCCTGACTTTC.

The chain carries TRBV7-6 and TRBJ2-2, with TRBD2 as a possible D gene (6 bases). CDR1 and CDR2 (germline): SGHVS, FNYEAQ. The CDR3 consists of 16 residues. Trimming took off 4 bases at V and 2 bases at J, with 14 bases between the two ends. The CDR3 nucleotides are TGTGCCAGCAGCTCCCTCATAGCGGCAAACACCGGGGAGCTGTTTTTT. Its translation: CASSSLIAANTGELFF.

The rearrangement uses TRBV11-2 and TRBJ2-7; D gene unclear. The V gene lost 1 base and the J gene lost 6 bases, with 10 bases spanning the gap. CDR1 and CDR2 (germline): SGHAT, FQNNGV. CDR3 size: 13 residues. The CDR3 coding sequence is TGTGCCAGCAGCTTAGCCCGGGTCCGCGAGCAGTACTTC. Translated: CASSLARVREQYF.

This clone was counted only a few times. J is TRBJ2-5 and V is TRBV7-6; 13 bases fit TRBD2. The CDR3 is made up of 15 amino acids. V lost 3 bases to trimming and J lost 5 bases; unmatched junction nucleotides: 3. Germline-derived CDR1 and CDR2 are SGHVS and FNYEAQ. This CDR3 is CASSFGTSGVETQYF. DNA of the CDR3: TGTGCCAGCAGCTTCGGGACTAGCGGGGTTGAGACCCAGTACTTC.

This clone was detected once. The CDR3 DNA is TGTGCCAGCAGCACCCACAGGGGAGATACGCAGTATTTT. Translated, it gives CASSTHRGDTQYF. The chain combines TRBV7-6 with TRBJ2-3; 7 bases map to TRBD1. The CDR3 has 13 amino acids. From germline, CDR1 is SGHVS and CDR2 FNYEAQ. After removal of 5 bases from V and 5 bases from J, the junction contained 4 bases not matched to a gene. Variable domain in full (rest from reference TRBV7-6 and TRBJ2-3): GAGVSQSPRYKVTKRGQDVALRCDPISGHVSLYWYRQALGQGPEFLTYFNYEAQQDKSGLPNDRFSAERPEGSISTLTIQRTEQRDSAMYRCASSTHRGDTQYFGPGTRLTVL.

This chain uses TRBV19 with TRBJ1-1; 8 nucleotides align to TRBD1. Germline CDR1 reads LNHDA; CDR2 reads SQIVND (reference sequence). CDR3 size: 15 residues. V dropped 5 bases and J dropped 5; count of bases not matched to a gene: 10. The CDR3 here is CASSAQGARKTEAFF. In DNA, the CDR3 is TGTGCCAGTAGTGCCCAGGGGGCTCGGAAGACTGAAGCTTTCTTT.

This rearrangement joins TRBV7-8 to TRBJ2-1, with 10 bases matching TRBD2. Germline CDR1 and CDR2: SGHVS and FQNEAQ. J was trimmed by 9 bases and V by 3 bases; bases with no gene match: 11. This CDR3 comprises 16 residues. The CDR3 coding sequence is TGTGCCAGCAGCTTGATTTTAGCGGGAGGAACAGGTGAGCAGTTCTTC. It codes for CASSLILAGGTGEQFF.

The chain recombines TRBV28 with TRBJ2-7, with D perhaps TRBD2 (6 bases). V was cut by 3 bases and J by 3 bases, with 15 bases left in between. The CDR3 spans 15 residues. The germline CDR1 and CDR2 sequences are MDHEN and SYDVKM. This CDR3 is CASSLVGSLLYEQYF. The CDR3 DNA is TGTGCCAGCAGTTTGGTCGGGAGCCTCCTCTACGAGCAGTACTTC.